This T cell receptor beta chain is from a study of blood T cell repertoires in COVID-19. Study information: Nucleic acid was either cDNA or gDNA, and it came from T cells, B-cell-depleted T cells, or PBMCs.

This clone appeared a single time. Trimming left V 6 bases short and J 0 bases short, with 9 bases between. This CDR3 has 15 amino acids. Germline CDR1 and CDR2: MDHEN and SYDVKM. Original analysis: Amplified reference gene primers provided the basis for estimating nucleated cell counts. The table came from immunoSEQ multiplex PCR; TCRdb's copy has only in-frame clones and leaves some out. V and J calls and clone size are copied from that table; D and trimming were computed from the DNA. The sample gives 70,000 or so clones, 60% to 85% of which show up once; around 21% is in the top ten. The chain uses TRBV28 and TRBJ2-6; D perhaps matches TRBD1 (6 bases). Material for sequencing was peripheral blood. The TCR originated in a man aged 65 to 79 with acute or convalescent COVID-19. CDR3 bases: TGTGCCAGCAGGGACAGCTCCTCTGGGGCCAACGTCCTGACTTTC. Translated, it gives CASRDSSSGANVLTF.